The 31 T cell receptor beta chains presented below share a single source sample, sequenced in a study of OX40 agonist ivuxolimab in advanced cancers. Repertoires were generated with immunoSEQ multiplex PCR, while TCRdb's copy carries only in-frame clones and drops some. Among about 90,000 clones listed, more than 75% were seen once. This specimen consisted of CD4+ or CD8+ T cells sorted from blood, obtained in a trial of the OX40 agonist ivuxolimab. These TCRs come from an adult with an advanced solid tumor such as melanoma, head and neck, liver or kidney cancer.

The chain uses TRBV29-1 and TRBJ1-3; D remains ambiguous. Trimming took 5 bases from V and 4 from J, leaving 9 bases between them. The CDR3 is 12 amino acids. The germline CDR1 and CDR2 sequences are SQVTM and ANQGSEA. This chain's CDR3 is CSVTKEGNTIYF. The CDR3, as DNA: TGCAGCGTTACGAAAGAAGGAAACACCATATATTTT.

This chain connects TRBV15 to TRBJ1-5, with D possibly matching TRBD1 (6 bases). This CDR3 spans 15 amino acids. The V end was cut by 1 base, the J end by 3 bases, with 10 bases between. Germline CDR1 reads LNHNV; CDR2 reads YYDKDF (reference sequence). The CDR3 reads CATSRGGGSNQPQHF. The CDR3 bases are TGTGCCACCAGCAGAGGGGGGGGCTCCAATCAGCCCCAGCATTTT.

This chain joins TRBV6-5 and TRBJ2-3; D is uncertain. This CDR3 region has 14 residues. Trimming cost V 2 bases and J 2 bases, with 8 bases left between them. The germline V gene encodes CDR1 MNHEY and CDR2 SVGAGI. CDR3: CASSYRRATDTQYF. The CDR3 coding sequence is TGTGCCAGCAGTTACCGAAGGGCCACAGATACGCAGTATTTT.

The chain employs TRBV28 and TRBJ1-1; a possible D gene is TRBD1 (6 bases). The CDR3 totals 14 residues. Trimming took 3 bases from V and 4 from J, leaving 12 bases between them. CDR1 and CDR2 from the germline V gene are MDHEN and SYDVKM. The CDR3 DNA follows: TGTGCCAGCAGTTTCCCAGGACAGTCCACTGAAGCTTTCTTT. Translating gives CASSFPGQSTEAFF.

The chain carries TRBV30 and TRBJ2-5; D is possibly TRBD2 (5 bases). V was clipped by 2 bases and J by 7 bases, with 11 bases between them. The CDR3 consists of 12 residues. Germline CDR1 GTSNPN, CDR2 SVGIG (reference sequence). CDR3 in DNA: TGTGCCTGGAGTCGCGGAGGTGGGACCCAGTACTTC. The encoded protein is CAWSRGGGTQYF.

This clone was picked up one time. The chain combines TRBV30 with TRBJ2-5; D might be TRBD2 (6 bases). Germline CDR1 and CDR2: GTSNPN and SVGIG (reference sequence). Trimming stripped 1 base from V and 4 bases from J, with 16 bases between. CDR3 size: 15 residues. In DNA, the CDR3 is TGTGCCTGGAGTGAGCTGGGGCAGGGAGGAGAGACCCAGTACTTC. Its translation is CAWSELGQGGETQYF. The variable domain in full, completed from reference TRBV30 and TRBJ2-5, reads SQTIHQWPATLVQPVGSPLSLECTVEGTSNPNLYWYRQAAGRGLQLLFYSVGIGQISSEVPQNLSASRPQDRQFILSSKKLLLSDSGFYLCAWSELGQGGETQYFGPGTRLLVL.

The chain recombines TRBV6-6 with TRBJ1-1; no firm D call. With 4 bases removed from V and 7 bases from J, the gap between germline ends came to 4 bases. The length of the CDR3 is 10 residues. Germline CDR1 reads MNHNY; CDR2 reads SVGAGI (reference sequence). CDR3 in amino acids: CASSSDEAFF. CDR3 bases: TGTGCCAGCAGTTCAGATGAAGCTTTCTTT.

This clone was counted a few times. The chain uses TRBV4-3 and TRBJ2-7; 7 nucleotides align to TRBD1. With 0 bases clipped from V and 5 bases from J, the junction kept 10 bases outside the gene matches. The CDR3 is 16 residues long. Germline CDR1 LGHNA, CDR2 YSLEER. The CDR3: CASSQDFTGAQNEQYF. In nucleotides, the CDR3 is TGCGCCAGCAGCCAAGACTTTACAGGGGCCCAGAACGAGCAGTACTTC.

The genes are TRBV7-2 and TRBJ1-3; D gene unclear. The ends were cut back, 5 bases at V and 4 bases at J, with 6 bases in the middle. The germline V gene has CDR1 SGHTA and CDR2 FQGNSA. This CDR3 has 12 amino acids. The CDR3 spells CASSNQGNTIYF. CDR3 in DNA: TGTGCCAGCAGCAACCAGGGAAACACCATATATTTT. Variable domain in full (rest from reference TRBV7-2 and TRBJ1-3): GAGVSQSPSNKVTEKGKDVELRCDPISGHTALYWYRQSLGQGLEFLIYFQGNSAPDKSGLPSDRFSAERTGGSVSTLTIQRTQQEDSAVYLCASSNQGNTIYFGEGSWLTVV.

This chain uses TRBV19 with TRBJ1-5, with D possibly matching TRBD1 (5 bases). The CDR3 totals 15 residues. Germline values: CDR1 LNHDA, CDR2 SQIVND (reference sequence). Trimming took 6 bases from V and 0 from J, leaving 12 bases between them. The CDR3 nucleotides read TGTGCCAGTAGACGGTCCAGGGTTAGCAATCAGCCCCAGCATTTT. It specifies CASRRSRVSNQPQHF.

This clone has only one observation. For the CDR3, the DNA is TGTGCCAGCAGCGCCACTAGCGGGAGGTTTGTTGGCAATGAGCAGTTCTTC. It encodes CASSATSGRFVGNEQFF. The V call is TRBV4-2, the J call TRBJ2-1; TRBD2 aligns across 12 bases. Trimming took 5 bases from V and 6 from J; bases not matched to a gene: 11. The germline CDR1 and CDR2 sequences are LGHNA and YNFKEQ. The CDR3 extends over 17 amino acids.

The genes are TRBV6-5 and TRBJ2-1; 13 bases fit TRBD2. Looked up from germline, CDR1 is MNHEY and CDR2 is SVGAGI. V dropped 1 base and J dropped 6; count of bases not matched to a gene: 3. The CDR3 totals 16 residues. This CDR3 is CASSYWGTSGANEQFF. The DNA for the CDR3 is TGTGCCAGCAGTTACTGGGGGACTAGCGGGGCCAATGAGCAGTTCTTC.

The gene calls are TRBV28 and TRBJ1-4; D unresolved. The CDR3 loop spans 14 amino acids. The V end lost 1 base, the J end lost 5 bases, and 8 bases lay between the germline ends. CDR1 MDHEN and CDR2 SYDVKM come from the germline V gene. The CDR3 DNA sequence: TGTGCCAGCAGTTTATTGGGGTGGAATGAAAAACTGTTTTTT. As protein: CASSLLGWNEKLFF.

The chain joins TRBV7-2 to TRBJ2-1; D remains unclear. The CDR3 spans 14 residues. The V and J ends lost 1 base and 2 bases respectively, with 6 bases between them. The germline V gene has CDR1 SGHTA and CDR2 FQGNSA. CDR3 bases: TGTGCCAGCAGCTTAGTTCGGGCCTACAATGAGCAGTTCTTC. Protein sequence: CASSLVRAYNEQFF. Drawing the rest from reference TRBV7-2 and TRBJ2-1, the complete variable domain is GAGVSQSPSNKVTEKGKDVELRCDPISGHTALYWYRQSLGQGLEFLIYFQGNSAPDKSGLPSDRFSAERTGGSVSTLTIQRTQQEDSAVYLCASSLVRAYNEQFFGPGTRLTVL.

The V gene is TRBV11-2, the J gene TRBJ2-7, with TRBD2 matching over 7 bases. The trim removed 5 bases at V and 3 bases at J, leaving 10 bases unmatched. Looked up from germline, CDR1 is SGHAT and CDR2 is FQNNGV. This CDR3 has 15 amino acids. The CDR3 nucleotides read TGTGCCAGCAGCAGCCGACGGCCTAGCGGCTACGAGCAGTACTTC. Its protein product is CASSSRRPSGYEQYF.

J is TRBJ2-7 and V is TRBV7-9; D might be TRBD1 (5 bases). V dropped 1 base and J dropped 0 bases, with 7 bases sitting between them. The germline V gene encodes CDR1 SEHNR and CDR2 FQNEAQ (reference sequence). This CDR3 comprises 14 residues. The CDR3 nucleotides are TGTGCCAGCAGCTTAGGGACATCCTCCTACGAGCAGTACTTC. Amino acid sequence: CASSLGTSSYEQYF.

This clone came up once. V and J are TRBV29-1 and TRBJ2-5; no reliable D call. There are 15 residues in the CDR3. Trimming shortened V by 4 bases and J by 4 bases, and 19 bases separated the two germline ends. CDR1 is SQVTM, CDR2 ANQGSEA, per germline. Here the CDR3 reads CSVVFGLGMGETQYF. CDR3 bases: TGCAGCGTTGTTTTTGGATTAGGGATGGGAGAGACCCAGTACTTC.

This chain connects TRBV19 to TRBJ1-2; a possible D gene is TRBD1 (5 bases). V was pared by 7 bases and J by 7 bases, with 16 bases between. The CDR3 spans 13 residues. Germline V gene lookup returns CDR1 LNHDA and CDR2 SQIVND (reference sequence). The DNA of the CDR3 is TGTGCCAGTACCCAGGGTCTCTCAGGTGGCTACACCTTC. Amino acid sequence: CASTQGLSGGYTF.

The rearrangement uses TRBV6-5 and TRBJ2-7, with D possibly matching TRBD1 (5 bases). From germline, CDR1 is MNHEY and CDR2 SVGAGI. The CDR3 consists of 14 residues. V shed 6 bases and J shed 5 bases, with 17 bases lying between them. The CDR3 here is CASRVQALNDEQYF. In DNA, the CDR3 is TGTGCCAGCAGAGTACAGGCCCTTAACGACGAGCAGTACTTC.

CDR3 in amino acids: CASSPGQGLMNTEAFF. The CDR3 region has the DNA TGTGCCAGCTCACCAGGGCAGGGCTTGATGAACACTGAAGCTTTCTTT. The V gene is TRBV18, the J gene TRBJ1-1; D is possibly TRBD1 (5 bases). CDR3 size: 16 residues. The germline V gene has CDR1 KGHSH and CDR2 LQKENI. Trimming pared 2 bases from V and 0 bases from J, leaving 13 bases between.

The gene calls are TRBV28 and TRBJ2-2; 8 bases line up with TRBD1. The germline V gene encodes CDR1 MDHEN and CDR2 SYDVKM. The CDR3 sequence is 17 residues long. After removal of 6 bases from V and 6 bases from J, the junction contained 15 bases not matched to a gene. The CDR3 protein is CASRNHRGNVGAGELFF. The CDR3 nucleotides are TGTGCCAGCAGAAACCACAGGGGGAACGTGGGGGCCGGGGAGCTGTTTTTT.

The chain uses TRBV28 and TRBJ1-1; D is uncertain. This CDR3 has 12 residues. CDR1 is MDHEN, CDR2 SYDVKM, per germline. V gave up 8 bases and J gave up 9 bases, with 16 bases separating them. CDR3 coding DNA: TGTGCCAGCTGCGTGAGAGGGTTAAAAGCTTTCTTT. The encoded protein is CASCVRGLKAFF.

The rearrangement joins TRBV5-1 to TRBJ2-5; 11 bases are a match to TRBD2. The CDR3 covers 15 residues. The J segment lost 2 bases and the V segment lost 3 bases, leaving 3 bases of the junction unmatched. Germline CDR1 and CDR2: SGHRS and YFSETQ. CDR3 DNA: TGCGCCAGCAGCTCATTAGCGGGAGGGCAAGAGACCCAGTACTTC. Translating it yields CASSSLAGGQETQYF.

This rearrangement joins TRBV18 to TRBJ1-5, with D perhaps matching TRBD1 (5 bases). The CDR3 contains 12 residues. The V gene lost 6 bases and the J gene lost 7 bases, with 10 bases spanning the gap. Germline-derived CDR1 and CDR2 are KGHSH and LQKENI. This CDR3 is CASSLRDQPQHF. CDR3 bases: TGTGCCAGCTCCTTAAGGGACCAGCCCCAGCATTTT. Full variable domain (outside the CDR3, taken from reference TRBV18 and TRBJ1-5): NAGVMQNPRHLVRRRGQEARLRCSPMKGHSHVYWYRQLPEEGLKFMVYLQKENIIDESGMPKERFSAEFPKEGPSILRIQQVVRGDSAAYFCASSLRDQPQHFGDGTRLSIL.

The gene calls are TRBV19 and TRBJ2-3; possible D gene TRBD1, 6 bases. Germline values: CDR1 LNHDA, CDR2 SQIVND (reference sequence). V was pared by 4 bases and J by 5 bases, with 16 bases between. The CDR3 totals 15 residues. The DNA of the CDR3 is TGTGCCAGTAGTAGTACCCACAGGGCTAGAGATACGCAGTATTTT. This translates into CASSSTHRARDTQYF.

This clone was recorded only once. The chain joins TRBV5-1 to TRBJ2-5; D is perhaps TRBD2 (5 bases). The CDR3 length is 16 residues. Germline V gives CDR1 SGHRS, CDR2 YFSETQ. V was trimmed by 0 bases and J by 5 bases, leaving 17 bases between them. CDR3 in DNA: TGCGCCAGCAGCTTGGCCGGCGGCCAGGAGCGGGAGACCCAGTACTTC. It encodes CASSLAGGQERETQYF.

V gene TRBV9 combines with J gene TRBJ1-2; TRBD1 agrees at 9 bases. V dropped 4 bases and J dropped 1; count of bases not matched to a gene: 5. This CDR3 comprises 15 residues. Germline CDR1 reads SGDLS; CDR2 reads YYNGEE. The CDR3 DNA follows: TGTGCCAGCAGCCTAGGACAGGGGAGTAACTATGGCTACACCTTC. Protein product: CASSLGQGSNYGYTF.

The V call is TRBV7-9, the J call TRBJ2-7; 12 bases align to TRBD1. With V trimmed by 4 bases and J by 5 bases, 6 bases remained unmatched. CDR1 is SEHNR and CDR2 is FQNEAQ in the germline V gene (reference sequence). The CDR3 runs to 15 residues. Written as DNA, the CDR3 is TGTGCCAGCAGCTCGCGGGACAGGGGGCGCCACGAGCAGTACTTC. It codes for CASSSRDRGRHEQYF.

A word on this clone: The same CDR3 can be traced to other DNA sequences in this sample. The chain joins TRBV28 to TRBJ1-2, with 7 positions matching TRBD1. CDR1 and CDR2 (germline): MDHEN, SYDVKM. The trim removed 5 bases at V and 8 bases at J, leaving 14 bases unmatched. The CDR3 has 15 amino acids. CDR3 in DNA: TGTGCCAGCAGTCTCTATGACAGGGTTCGGGGCGGCTACACCTTC. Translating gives CASSLYDRVRGGYTF.

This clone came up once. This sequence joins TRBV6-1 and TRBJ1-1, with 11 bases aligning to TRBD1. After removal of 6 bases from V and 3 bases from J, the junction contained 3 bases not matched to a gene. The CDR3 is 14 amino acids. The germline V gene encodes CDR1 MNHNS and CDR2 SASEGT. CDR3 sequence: CASREDRGHTEAFF. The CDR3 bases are TGTGCCAGCAGGGAGGACAGGGGGCACACTGAAGCTTTCTTT.

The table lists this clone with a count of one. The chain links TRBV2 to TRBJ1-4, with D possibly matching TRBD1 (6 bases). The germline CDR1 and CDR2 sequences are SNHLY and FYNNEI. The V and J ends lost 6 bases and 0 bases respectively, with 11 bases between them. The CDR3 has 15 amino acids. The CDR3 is CASRQTGSTNEKLFF. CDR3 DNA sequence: TGTGCCAGCAGGCAAACAGGGTCAACTAATGAAAAACTGTTTTTT. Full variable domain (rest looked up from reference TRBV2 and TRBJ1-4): EPEVTQTPSHQVTQMGQEVILRCVPISNHLYFYWYRQILGQKVEFLVSFYNNEISEKSEIFDDQFSVERPDGSNFTLKIRSTKLEDSAMYFCASRQTGSTNEKLFFGSGTQLSVL.